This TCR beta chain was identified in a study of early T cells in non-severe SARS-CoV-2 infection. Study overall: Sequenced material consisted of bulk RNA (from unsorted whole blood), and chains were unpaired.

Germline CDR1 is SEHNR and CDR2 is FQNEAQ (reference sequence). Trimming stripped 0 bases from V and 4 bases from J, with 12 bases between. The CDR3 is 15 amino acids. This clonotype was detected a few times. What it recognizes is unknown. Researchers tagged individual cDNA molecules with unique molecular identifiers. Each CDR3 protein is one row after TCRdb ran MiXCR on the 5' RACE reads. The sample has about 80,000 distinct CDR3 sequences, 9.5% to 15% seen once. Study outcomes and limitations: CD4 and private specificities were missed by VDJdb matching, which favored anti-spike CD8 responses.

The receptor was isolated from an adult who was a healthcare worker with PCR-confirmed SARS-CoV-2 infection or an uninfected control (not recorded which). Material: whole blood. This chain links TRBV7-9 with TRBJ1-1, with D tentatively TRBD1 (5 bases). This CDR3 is CASSLALGEGTEAFF. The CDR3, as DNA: TGTGCCAGCAGCTTAGCCCTGGGGGAAGGCACTGAAGCTTTCTTT.